The 9 T cell receptor beta chains below all came from one sample that was sequenced in a study of blood T cell repertoires in COVID-19. TCRdb's table, derived via immunoSEQ multiplex PCR, lists solely in-frame clones and lacks some. Of about 360,000 clones in the sample, around 87% are singletons; the top ten hold around 1.9%. The source material was PBMCs or T cells enriched from blood (not recorded which). The receptors derive from a man aged 35-49 years in a cohort exposed to, infected with or recovered from COVID-19 (not recorded which).

Only a few counts were recorded for this clone. The chain employs TRBV7-9 and TRBJ2-7, with TRBD1 matching 9 bases. There are 14 residues in the CDR3. V dropped 5 bases and J dropped 6; count of bases not matched to a gene: 8. Germline CDR1 and CDR2: SEHNR and FQNEAQ (reference sequence). The DNA of the CDR3 is TGTGCCAGCAGCACCACAGGGGGCGCGGCCGAGCAGTACTTC. It encodes CASSTTGGAAEQYF.

The chain couples TRBV13 to TRBJ1-4, with 9 bases lining up with TRBD1. V was pared by 5 bases and J by 6 bases, with 10 bases of the junction left unmatched. Germline V CDR1 and CDR2: PRHDT, FYEKMQ (reference sequence). This CDR3 is built from 16 residues. CDR3 residues: CASSQLQGAEDEKLFF. The CDR3 DNA reads as TGTGCCAGCAGCCAATTACAGGGGGCGGAAGATGAAAAACTGTTTTTT.

CDR3 in amino acids: CASSVAPPSLPRSYNEQFF. The CDR3 nucleotides are TGTGCCAGTAGTGTGGCCCCACCCTCTCTCCCTCGCTCCTACAATGAGCAGTTCTTC. The chain links TRBV19 to TRBJ2-1, with D unclear. Germline V gene data show CDR1 as LNHDA and CDR2 as SQIVND (reference sequence). The V end was cut by 5 bases, the J end by 0 bases, with 23 bases between. The CDR3 length is 19 residues.

The chain joins TRBV29-1 to TRBJ2-7, with 7 bases lining up with TRBD1. Trimming removed 7 bases from V and 2 bases from J; junction bases left unmatched: 5. Germline V gene data show CDR1 as SQVTM and CDR2 as ANQGSEA. The CDR3 has 12 residues. CDR3 sequence: CSARDSTYEQYF. CDR3 bases: TGCAGCGCCCGGGACAGCACCTACGAGCAGTACTTC.

This rearrangement joins TRBV4-1 to TRBJ1-5; TRBD1 agrees at 10 bases. Germline CDR1 MGHRA, CDR2 YSYEKL. V lost 4 bases to trimming and J lost 3 bases; unmatched junction nucleotides: 6. The CDR3 loop spans 16 amino acids. The CDR3 loop reads CASSLGQGSLNQPQHF. The DNA for the CDR3 is TGCGCCAGCAGCCTGGGACAGGGGAGCCTCAATCAGCCCCAGCATTTT.

This sequence joins TRBV10-2 and TRBJ1-2; D is perhaps TRBD1 (5 bases). The CDR3 spans 12 residues. Between the trimmed V and J ends, which lost 2 bases and 8 bases, there was a span of 9 bases. CDR1 is WSHSY and CDR2 is SAAADI in the germline V gene. The CDR3 bases are TGCGCCAGCAGTGAGGTCCGGGGGGGCTACACCTTC. The encoded protein is CASSEVRGGYTF.

The rearrangement uses TRBV11-1 and TRBJ2-7; 9 bases line up with TRBD2. The CDR3 runs 15 residues. V was clipped by 5 bases and J by 9 bases; unmatched bases: 14. Germline values: CDR1 SGHAT, CDR2 FQDESV (reference sequence). The CDR3 DNA reads as TGTGCCAGCAGCCCCACGACTAGCGGTCGGGCTCGGCAGTACTTC. Amino acids: CASSPTTSGRARQYF.

V gene TRBV5-1 combines with J gene TRBJ2-6; D gene ambiguous. Per the germline V gene, CDR1 is SGHRS and CDR2 is YFSETQ. The CDR3 loop spans 15 amino acids. V lost 6 bases and J lost 2, with 12 bases in between. CDR3 residues: CASKRNEAGANVLTF. The CDR3 DNA is TGCGCCAGCAAGAGGAATGAGGCTGGGGCCAACGTCCTGACTTTC.

This chain joins TRBV5-6 and TRBJ2-5; D uncertain. CDR1 is SGHDT and CDR2 is YYEEEE in the germline V gene. This CDR3 has 13 residues. Trimming removed 0 bases at V and 1 base at J, with 4 bases between. The CDR3 loop is CASSLGLQETQYF. The CDR3 coding sequence is TGTGCCAGCAGCTTGGGTCTCCAAGAGACCCAGTACTTC. Looking up the rest from reference TRBV5-6 and TRBJ2-5 gives the full variable domain: DAGVTQSPTHLIKTRGQQVTLRCSPKSGHDTVSWYQQALGQGPQFIFQYYEEEERQRGNFPDRFSGHQFPNYSSELNVNALLLGDSALYLCASSLGLQETQYFGPGTRLLVL.